The 8 T cell receptor beta chains below were found in one sample sequenced in a study of OX40 agonist ivuxolimab in advanced cancers. TCRdb keeps only in-frame clones here, not all; method: immunoSEQ multiplex PCR. Here the sample spans under 90,000 clones, more than 70% being singletons. Sequenced here: CD4+ or CD8+ T cells sorted from blood, sampled in a trial of the OX40 agonist ivuxolimab. The receptors originated from an adult with an advanced solid tumor such as melanoma, head and neck, liver or kidney cancer.

This chain uses TRBV5-4 with TRBJ2-2, with TRBD1 matching over 8 bases. The CDR3 runs 14 residues. V lost 4 bases, J lost 6 bases, and 5 bases stayed unmatched. Germline V CDR1 and CDR2: SGHNT, YYREEE (reference sequence). CDR3 amino acids: CASSPGGAAGELFF. The CDR3 DNA sequence: TGTGCCAGCAGCCCAGGGGGCGCCGCCGGGGAGCTGTTTTTT. Full variable domain (rest looked up from reference TRBV5-4 and TRBJ2-2): ETGVTQSPTHLIKTRGQQVTLRCSSQSGHNTVSWYQQALGQGPQFIFQYYREEENGRGNFPPRFSGLQFPNYSSELNVNALELDDSALYLCASSPGGAAGELFFGEGSRLTVL.

The chain uses TRBV11-2 and TRBJ2-3, with D unclear. Germline CDR1 SGHAT, CDR2 FQNNGV. Trimming pared 0 bases from V and 4 bases from J, leaving 5 bases between. The CDR3 is 13 residues long. CDR3 protein: CASSLDRADTQYF. Written as DNA, the CDR3 is TGTGCCAGCAGCTTAGACAGAGCAGATACGCAGTATTTT.

A single count supports this clone. The chain employs TRBV28 and TRBJ1-3; 7 bases match TRBD1. The junction had 6 bases not matched to a gene; V was cut back by 1 base and J by 6 bases. Germline V lookup: CDR1 MDHEN, CDR2 SYDVKM. CDR3 length: 15 amino acids. Here the CDR3 DNA reads TGTGCCAGCAGTTTATACAGGGGCAAAAAAAACACCATATATTTT. This gives the protein CASSLYRGKKNTIYF.

The V and J genes are TRBV4-2 and TRBJ2-1; 12 bases align to TRBD2. The CDR3 is 15 residues long. Looked up from germline, CDR1 is LGHNA and CDR2 is YNFKEQ. Unmatched junction bases numbered 2, after V lost 3 bases and J lost 5 bases. The CDR3 reads CASSQRLAGDNEQFF. CDR3 nucleotides: TGTGCCAGCAGCCAGAGACTAGCGGGGGACAATGAGCAGTTCTTC.

The chain carries TRBV7-2 and TRBJ2-5; D unclear. This CDR3 has 17 residues. CDR1 is SGHTA, CDR2 FQGNSA, per germline. V was clipped by 2 bases and J by 0 bases, with 16 bases between them. The CDR3, as DNA: TGTGCCAGCAGCTTATTGGGTAGTCGCGGAGACCAAGAGACCCAGTACTTC. This encodes CASSLLGSRGDQETQYF.

The rearrangement uses TRBV4-3 and TRBJ2-1, with 12 bases matching TRBD2. CDR1 LGHNA and CDR2 YSLEER come from the germline V gene. This CDR3 has 16 amino acids. V gave up 0 bases and J gave up 6 bases; unmatched junction bases: 3. CDR3 loop: CASSQDGLAGINEQFF. In DNA form, the CDR3 reads TGCGCCAGCAGCCAAGATGGACTAGCGGGAATCAATGAGCAGTTCTTC.

This clone was seen once. CDR3 bases: TGCGCCAGCAGCCAGATGGGGACTAGCGGGAGTGGGGTCTACGAGCAGTACTTC. Translating gives CASSQMGTSGSGVYEQYF. This sequence joins TRBV4-1 and TRBJ2-7, with 14 bases that match TRBD2. V was pared by 3 bases and J by 3 bases, with 10 bases of the junction left unmatched. Germline V lookup: CDR1 MGHRA, CDR2 YSYEKL. The CDR3 totals 18 residues.

The rearrangement links TRBV19 to TRBJ1-1; 11 nucleotides line up with TRBD1. After removal of 7 bases from V and 0 bases from J, the junction contained 4 bases not matched to a gene. Germline CDR1 and CDR2: LNHDA and SQIVND (reference sequence). The CDR3 totals 15 residues. Here the CDR3 DNA reads TGTGCCAGTACGAGGACAGGGGGCTTGAACACTGAAGCTTTCTTT. It codes for CASTRTGGLNTEAFF.